The clone carrying this TCR beta chain was recorded a few times. Germline trimming cut 5 bases from V and 3 bases from J; bases unmatched to any gene: 17. The CDR3 is 17 residues long. The germline gives CDR1 SGHRS, CDR2 YFSETQ. This specimen comes from a study of T cells in Graves' hyperthyroidism and ophthalmopathy. Study-level background: The blood sample was taken at first diagnosis, before treatment began.

Disease duration under 2 months; hyperthyroidism patients were aged 18 to 65. Each 10 ml fresh peripheral blood draw supplied the PBMCs. Amplified regions were TCR beta CDR3 sequences from RNA transcripts. A set of HTBI primers served as the primers for a first-round RT-PCR of the TCR CDR3. TCRdb re-derived calls from the multiplex PCR reads in MiXCR, one entry per CDR3 protein. The profile shows some 720,000 distinct CDR3 sequences, about 17% of them singletons. The TCR comes from a man between 18 and 35 years old with Graves' hyperthyroidism. Sequences were obtained from blood. This chain links TRBV5-1 with TRBJ2-7; 7 nucleotides align to TRBD1. The CDR3 sequence is CASSVLYRDSRYYEQYF. CDR3 bases: TGCGCCAGCAGTGTCCTTTACCGGGACAGCCGATACTACGAGCAGTACTTC. The full variable domain, with the rest looked up from reference TRBV5-1 and TRBJ2-7, is KAGVTQTPRYLIKTRGQQVTLSCSPISGHRSVSWYQQTPGQGLQFLFEYFSETQRNKGNFPGRFSGRQFSNSRSEMNVSTLELGDSALYLCASSVLYRDSRYYEQYFGPGTRLTVT.